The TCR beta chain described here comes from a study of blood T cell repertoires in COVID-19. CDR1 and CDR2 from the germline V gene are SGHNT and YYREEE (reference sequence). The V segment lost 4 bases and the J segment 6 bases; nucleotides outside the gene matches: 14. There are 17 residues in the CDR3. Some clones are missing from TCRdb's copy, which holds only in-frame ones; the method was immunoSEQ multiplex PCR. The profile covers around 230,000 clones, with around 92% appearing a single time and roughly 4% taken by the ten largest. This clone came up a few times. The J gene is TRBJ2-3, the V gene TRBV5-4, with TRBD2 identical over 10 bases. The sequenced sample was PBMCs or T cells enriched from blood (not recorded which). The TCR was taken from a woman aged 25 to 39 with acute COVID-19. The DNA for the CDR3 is TGTGCCAGCAGCCCCCGGGGAGCGGGGGGGTTTGGGGATACGCAGTATTTT. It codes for CASSPRGAGGFGDTQYF.